Described below is a single T cell receptor (beta chain) sequence and its context. The germline V gene encodes CDR1 ENHRY and CDR2 SYGVKD. V was pared by 10 bases and J by 5 bases, with 14 bases between. The CDR3 totals 12 residues. The sample comes from a study of lymphopenia after photon versus proton radiotherapy. Produced via immunoSEQ multiplex PCR; TCRdb's table is partial and in-frame only. The sample has 20,000 to 30,000 clones; more than 75% are singletons. This specimen consisted of peripheral blood, obtained from a patient treated with photon-based radiotherapy. V gene TRBV10-3 combines with J gene TRBJ2-5; possible D gene TRBD1, 6 bases. This receptor was obtained from a woman between 45 and 60 years old with cholangiocarcinoma. The CDR3 spells CASSTGSETQYF. CDR3 coding DNA: TGTGCCAGCTCAACAGGGTCGGAGACCCAGTACTTC.